This TCR beta chain was recorded in a study of cytomegalovirus exposure and HLA in healthy donors. Study observations and caveats: Cytomegalovirus status, reportedly, was diagnosed with high specificity and sensitivity by the classifier.

The study ran its PCR with 60 Vbeta and 13 Jbeta primers. The data were produced by immunoSEQ multiplex PCR, yet TCRdb's version contains in-frame clones alone and is incomplete. The sample has under 200,000 clones, roughly 78% seen once; the top ten hold 2.1%. As for this clone: Its antigen is currently unknown.

There are 14 residues in the CDR3. V lost 3 bases, J lost 7 bases, and 6 bases stayed unmatched. CDR1 is SGHTA, CDR2 FQGNSA, per germline. The sequence was collected from a man aged 35-49 years in good health and CMV-seronegative. V and J are TRBV7-2 and TRBJ2-7; the match to TRBD2 covers 10 bases. The specimen sequenced was PBMCs. Here the CDR3 reads CASSFGLAAIEQYF. CDR3 sequence (DNA): TGTGCCAGCAGCTTTGGACTAGCGGCCATTGAGCAGTACTTC.